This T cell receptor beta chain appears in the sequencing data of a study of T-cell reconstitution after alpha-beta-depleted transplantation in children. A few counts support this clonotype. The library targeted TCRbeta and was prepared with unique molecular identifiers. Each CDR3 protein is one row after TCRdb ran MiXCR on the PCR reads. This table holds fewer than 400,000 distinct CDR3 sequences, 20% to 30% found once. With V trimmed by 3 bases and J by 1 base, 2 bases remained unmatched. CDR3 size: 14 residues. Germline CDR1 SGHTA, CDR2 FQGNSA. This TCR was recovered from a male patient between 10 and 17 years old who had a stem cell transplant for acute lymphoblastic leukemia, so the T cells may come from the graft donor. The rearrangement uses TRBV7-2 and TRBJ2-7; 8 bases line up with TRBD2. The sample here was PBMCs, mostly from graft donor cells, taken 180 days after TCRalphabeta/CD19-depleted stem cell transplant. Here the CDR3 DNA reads TGTGCCAGCAGCTTCCGGGAGGGTTCCTACGAGCAGTACTTC. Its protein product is CASSFREGSYEQYF.